This is a list of T cell receptor beta chains from one sample in a study of shared clonotypes between healthy human individuals. TCRdb's table, derived via immunoSEQ multiplex PCR, lists solely in-frame clones and lacks some. Of roughly 2,300,000 clones in the sample, around 92% were seen once. The sample consisted of naive CD4+ T cells from PBMCs. The receptors were gathered from a man aged 18-30 years in good health. Some clones in this sample may be carry-over from other donors' samples. The CDR3 runs from the conserved cysteine through the conserved F or W. The D gene is left open where the match is weak. Some rows mark clone size as missing; the rest say once, few, many or name a class of expanded clone.

D gene	clone size	V gene	J gene	CDR3 DNA	CDR3 protein
TRBD1	-	TRBV5-1	TRBJ2-1	TGCGCCAGCAGCAGAACGACAGGGGGTAATGAGCAGTTCTTC	CASSRTTGGNEQFF
-	-	TRBV5-1	TRBJ1-5	TGCGCCAGCAGCTTGCTTGACAGTACAAATCAGCCCCAGCATTTT	CASSLLDSTNQPQHF
-	-	TRBV19	TRBJ1-5	TGTGCCAGTAGTGCCCATTGGGGTCAGCCCCAGCATTTT	CASSAHWGQPQHF
-	-	TRBV4-1	TRBJ1-1	TGCGCCAGCCGTCCTCCCTTGTACCCCTTGGGACCGAACACTGAAGCTTTCTTT	CASRPPLYPLGPNTEAFF
-	once	TRBV6-6	TRBJ2-7	TGTGCCAGCAGCGAAAGTGGGAGAACCTACGAGCAGTACTTC	CASSESGRTYEQYF
-	-	TRBV5-1	TRBJ1-5	TGCGCCAGCAGCTTGGGGACACTCGATCAGCCCCAGCATTTT	CASSLGTLDQPQHF
-	-	TRBV15	TRBJ1-2	TGTGCCACCAGCAGAGGGGGATCCGCGGCCTATGGCTACACCTTC	CATSRGGSAAYGYTF
TRBD2	-	TRBV11-2	TRBJ2-2	TGTGCCAGCAGCTTAGGACTAGCGGCCGCGAACACCGGGGAGCTGTTTTTT	CASSLGLAAANTGELFF
-	-	TRBV28	TRBJ1-5	TGTGCCAGCAGCCCCATGGGTTATTATAGCAATCAGCCCCAGCATTTT	CASSPMGYYSNQPQHF
TRBD2	-	TRBV28	TRBJ2-4	TGTGCCAGCAGCCCTAGCGGGATAGCCAAAAACATTCAGTACTTC	CASSPSGIAKNIQYF
-	-	TRBV5-4	TRBJ2-2	TGTGCCAGCAGCCCGGGGACTCGCACCGGGGAGCTGTTTTTT	CASSPGTRTGELFF
TRBD1	-	TRBV6-6	TRBJ2-7	TGTGCCAGCAGGGGACAGGGGAATTTCTACGAGCAGTACTTC	CASRGQGNFYEQYF
TRBD1	-	TRBV5-4	TRBJ2-1	TGTGCCAGCAGCCCAACCGGGGACAGGACTTACAATGAGCAGTTCTTC	CASSPTGDRTYNEQFF
-	-	TRBV6-1	TRBJ1-1	TGTGCCAGCACCCAAGGGCTGAAGGCCCGTGAAGCTTTCTTT	CASTQGLKAREAFF
TRBD1	few	TRBV7-6	TRBJ1-5	TGTGCCAGCAGCTTAGCTGGGCAGGGGGGTCAGCCCCAGCATTTT	CASSLAGQGGQPQHF
TRBD1	-	TRBV6-5	TRBJ2-3	TGTGCCAGCAGCTCCGGGACAGGGGGTGTAGATACGCAGTATTTT	CASSSGTGGVDTQYF
-	-	TRBV9	TRBJ2-6	TGTGCCAGCAGCGTAGCTCGGCCCTCTGGGGCCAACGTCCTGACTTTC	CASSVARPSGANVLTF
-	-	TRBV2	TRBJ2-7	TGTGCCAGCAGTGAAGGGAAAAACCAGCAGTACTTC	CASSEGKNQQYF
TRBD1	once	TRBV28	TRBJ1-3	TGTGCCAGCAGTTTAGTCGCCTTCGACAGGGGCGACGGAAACACCATATATTTT	CASSLVAFDRGDGNTIYF
TRBD2	-	TRBV10-2	TRBJ2-2	TGCGCCAGCACAAGGACTAGCTACACCGGGGAGCTGTTTTTT	CASTRTSYTGELFF
-	-	TRBV7-3	TRBJ1-2	TGTGCCAGCAGCCTAGGAAGTGGCTACACCTTC	CASSLGSGYTF
-	-	TRBV10-3	TRBJ1-6	TGTGCCATCGGGACATCAGATAATTCACCCCTCCACTTT	CAIGTSDNSPLHF
-	-	TRBV18	TRBJ2-1	TGTGCCAGCTCATCTCCGGTCCCCCATGAGCAGTTCTTC	CASSSPVPHEQFF
TRBD2	-	TRBV7-2	TRBJ2-7	TGTGCCAGCAGCTTAGAGTCCCTAGCGGGAGCCTACGAGCAGTACTTC	CASSLESLAGAYEQYF
-	-	TRBV14	TRBJ2-1	TGTGCCAGCAGCGAGCTCACCTGGAGCTCCTACAATGAGCAGTTCTTC	CASSELTWSSYNEQFF
-	-	TRBV5-1	TRBJ2-1	TGCGCCAGCAGCGGGGGGGCCAATGAGCAGTTCTTC	CASSGGANEQFF
TRBD2	-	TRBV4-1	TRBJ2-1	TGCGCCAGCAGCCAAGAAGGCGCGACTAGCGCCTACAATGAGCAGTTCTTC	CASSQEGATSAYNEQFF
TRBD2	-	TRBV28	TRBJ2-3	TGTGCCAGCACCAATAGCGGGAGGGCCGTAACAGATACGCAGTATTTT	CASTNSGRAVTDTQYF
-	-	TRBV28	TRBJ1-4	TGTGCCAGCAGTCAGGGAAGGGCTGAAAAACTGTTTTTT	CASSQGRAEKLFF
-	-	TRBV11-2	TRBJ2-3	TGTGCCAGCAGCTGGGGAGGTCGGGACTTCAGCACAGATACGCAGTATTTT	CASSWGGRDFSTDTQYF
-	-	TRBV27	TRBJ1-5	TGTGCCAGCAGCCCCGTCAGGAATCAGCCCCAGCATTTT	CASSPVRNQPQHF
TRBD1	-	TRBV28	TRBJ1-2	TGTGCCAGCAGACCTCCTACAGGGGCAAACTATGGCTACACCTTC	CASRPPTGANYGYTF
-	-	TRBV6-6	TRBJ2-3	TGTGCCAGCAGCCGAAATTCGGTAGCGGTAGATACGCAGTATTTT	CASSRNSVAVDTQYF
TRBD2	-	TRBV5-1	TRBJ2-5	TGCGCCAGCAGCTATTTGACTAGCGGGATGGAAGAGACCCAGTACTTC	CASSYLTSGMEETQYF
-	-	TRBV5-4	TRBJ1-4	TGTGCCAGCAGCCGTCCGGGCGCCGAAAAACTGTTTTTT	CASSRPGAEKLFF
TRBD2	-	TRBV27	TRBJ2-7	TGTGCCAGCCGGCTAGCGGGAGGCTCCTACGAGCAGTACTTC	CASRLAGGSYEQYF
-	-	TRBV10-1	TRBJ1-1	TGCGCCAGCAGTGATCAGTCTCAGGGCGAGGCTTTCTTT	CASSDQSQGEAFF
TRBD1	-	TRBV2	TRBJ1-5	TGTGCCAGCAGATCGGGACAGGGAAATCAGCCCCAGCATTTT	CASRSGQGNQPQHF
TRBD2	-	TRBV2	TRBJ2-1	TGTGCCACTAAACGAACCGAGACTAGCGGGAGAAGGCTTGAGCAGTTCTTC	CATKRTETSGRRLEQFF
-	-	TRBV5-1	TRBJ2-5	TGCGCCAGCAGCTTGGACAGGGTAAGGGAGACCCAGTACTTC	CASSLDRVRETQYF
-	-	TRBV7-2	TRBJ1-1	TGTGCCAGCAGCCTGCAGGGAAGATACACTGAAGCTTTCTTT	CASSLQGRYTEAFF
TRBD2	-	TRBV27	TRBJ2-3	TGTGCCAGCAGTTTATCCCTCGGGGCTAGCGGGAGCGATACGCAGTATTTT	CASSLSLGASGSDTQYF
-	-	TRBV7-9	TRBJ1-2	TGTGCCAGCACCGACTGGGCCCAGCGGGTCTATGGCTACACCTTC	CASTDWAQRVYGYTF
-	-	TRBV28	TRBJ1-5	TGTGCCAGCAGTAACGGGGGGCCCGGACCCCCGCCCCAGCATTTT	CASSNGGPGPPPQHF
TRBD1	-	TRBV28	TRBJ2-2	TGTGCCAGCAGTCCCGGAGGGACAGGTGGAGTCGGCGGGGAGCTGTTTTTT	CASSPGGTGGVGGELFF